Listed below are T cell receptor beta chains from one sample, sequenced in a study of blood T cell repertoires in COVID-19. Repertoires were generated with immunoSEQ multiplex PCR, while TCRdb's copy carries only in-frame clones and drops some. The sample has 200,000 to 300,000 clones; nearly 95% are singletons. The sequenced sample consisted of peripheral blood. The receptors stem from a man younger than 45 with COVID-19, enrolled during active disease. The CDR3 runs from the conserved cysteine through the conserved F or W. A D gene is named only where the DNA matches it firmly. Not every row has a clone size; where given, it reads once, few, many or a size class.

TRBJ2-7	TRBV7-9	16	-	TRBD1	TGTGCCAGCAGCTTATGGGGACAGGGTATGAATGGCGAGCAGTACTTC	CASSLWGQGMNGEQYF
TRBJ1-1	TRBV6-1	15	-	TRBD1	TGTGCCAGCAGTGATGAGGGGGCGGCTAACACTGAAGCTTTCTTT	CASSDEGAANTEAFF
TRBJ2-7	TRBV2	14	-	-	TGTGCCAGCAGTGTGCCGGGGTATGGCTACGAGCAGTACTTC	CASSVPGYGYEQYF
TRBJ2-2	TRBV5-6	16	-	TRBD2	TGTGCCAGCAGACAGCTGACTAGCGGGGGCACCGGGGAGCTGTTTTTT	CASRQLTSGGTGELFF
TRBJ1-4	TRBV7-6	15	-	TRBD1	TGTGCCAGCAGCCCGGGACAGTCAACTAATGAAAAACTGTTTTTT	CASSPGQSTNEKLFF
TRBJ1-6	TRBV28	14	-	TRBD1	TGTGCCAGCAGTTCCGGGACAGGGAATTCACCCCTCCACTTT	CASSSGTGNSPLHF
TRBJ2-7	TRBV29-1	12	-	-	TGCAGCGTTGCGGGGGATCCCTACGAGCAGTACTTC	CSVAGDPYEQYF
TRBJ1-5	TRBV2	14	-	TRBD1	TGTGCCAGCAGTCCCGACAGGGGTAATCAGCCCCAGCATTTT	CASSPDRGNQPQHF
TRBJ2-2	TRBV7-9	15	-	TRBD1	TGTGCCAGCAGCCTAGGGACAGGGAGGACCGGGGAGCTGTTTTTT	CASSLGTGRTGELFF
TRBJ2-1	TRBV7-2	15	-	TRBD2	TGTGCCAGCAGCCTGGCTGCTAGCGGGGCCCATGAGCAGTTCTTC	CASSLAASGAHEQFF
TRBJ2-2	TRBV6-5	11	-	-	TGTGCCAGCAGGCGTTTAGGGGAGCTGTTTTTT	CASRRLGELFF
TRBJ1-2	TRBV9	13	-	TRBD1	TGTGCCAGCAGCCGGACAGGGGTGCTCGGCTACACCTTC	CASSRTGVLGYTF
TRBJ2-2	TRBV5-6	15	-	TRBD1	TGTGCCAGCAGCTTGGACAGGGGGATAACCGGGGAGCTGTTTTTT	CASSLDRGITGELFF
TRBJ2-7	TRBV7-2	11	-	-	TGTGCCAGCAGCAATAAACTGGAGCAGTACTTC	CASSNKLEQYF
TRBJ2-3	TRBV5-1	16	-	-	TGCGCCAGCAGCTTCCGGGGGGCCCCTAGCACAGATACGCAGTATTTT	CASSFRGAPSTDTQYF
TRBJ2-3	TRBV6-5	15	-	TRBD2	TGTGCCAGCCAACTAGCGGGAGCTAGCACAGATACGCAGTATTTT	CASQLAGASTDTQYF
TRBJ2-1	TRBV11-2	15	once	-	TGTGCCAGCAGCTTAGCCCGACAGCCCAGCAATGAGCAGTTCTTC	CASSLARQPSNEQFF
TRBJ2-5	TRBV10-2	12	-	-	TGCGCCAGCAGCCCCCTCGTCGGGACCCAGTACTTC	CASSPLVGTQYF
TRBJ1-2	TRBV18	13	once	-	TGTGCCAGCTCTCGGGGGGCTAACTATGGCTACACCTTC	CASSRGANYGYTF
TRBJ1-5	TRBV19	16	-	TRBD1	TGTGCCAGTAGCCGATTAGACGGACAGGGAAGGCAGCCCCAGCATTTT	CASSRLDGQGRQPQHF
TRBJ1-2	TRBV19	13	few	-	TGTGCCAGTAGTCCAGGGGATAACTATGGCTACACCTTC	CASSPGDNYGYTF
TRBJ1-6	TRBV6-5	15	-	-	TGTGCCAGCAGACTCCACGGGGTGGATAATTCACCCCTCCACTTT	CASRLHGVDNSPLHF
TRBJ1-5	TRBV5-1	13	-	-	TGCGCCAGCAGCCTTTATAGCAATCAGCCCCAGCATTTT	CASSLYSNQPQHF
TRBJ2-7	TRBV7-9	14	few	TRBD1	TGTGCCAGCAGACAGACAGGGAACTCCTACGAGCAGTACTTC	CASRQTGNSYEQYF
TRBJ1-1	TRBV27	14	-	TRBD1	TGTGCCAGCAGGCGACAGGGTGGGGTCACTGAAGCTTTCTTT	CASRRQGGVTEAFF
TRBJ2-5	TRBV5-5	16	few	TRBD2	TGTGCCAGCAGCTTGGCCATAGCGGGGACACAAGAGACCCAGTACTTC	CASSLAIAGTQETQYF
TRBJ1-2	TRBV10-3	13	-	-	TGTGCCATCAGTGTACAGGGTGGCTATGGCTACACCTTC	CAISVQGGYGYTF
TRBJ1-2	TRBV18	16	-	-	TGTGCCAGCTCACCGCAGGAGGTCGCGCGAGGCTATGGCTACACCTTC	CASSPQEVARGYGYTF
TRBJ1-2	TRBV2	13	once	-	TGTGCCAGCAGCGAAAAAGAGAACTATGGCTACACCTTC	CASSEKENYGYTF
TRBJ1-5	TRBV29-1	15	-	TRBD1	TGCAGCGTTCCGGTCGCGACAGGGAAGGGTCAGCCCCAGCATTTT	CSVPVATGKGQPQHF
TRBJ1-2	TRBV7-9	15	-	-	TGTGCCAGCAGCTTTCAGGACAGTGAGGTCTATGGCTACACCTTC	CASSFQDSEVYGYTF
TRBJ2-1	TRBV4-1	17	-	TRBD2	TGCGCCAGCAGCCAAGATCCCCAGCGGGGGGGCAGGAATGAGCAGTTCTTC	CASSQDPQRGGRNEQFF
TRBJ1-5	TRBV6-1	14	-	TRBD1	TGTGCCAGCAGTGACCTGACAGGGAGTCAGCCCCAGCATTTT	CASSDLTGSQPQHF
TRBJ2-1	TRBV5-4	16	-	TRBD1	TGTGCCAGCAGCAAAGAGACAGGGGGCTTTTACAATGAGCAGTTCTTC	CASSKETGGFYNEQFF
TRBJ1-4	TRBV12-3/TRBV12-4	13	-	-	TGTGCCAGCAGGGCAGGGGCGGTCGGAAAACTGTTTTTT	CASRAGAVGKLFF
TRBJ1-3	TRBV14	14	few	-	TGTGCCAGCAGCCAAGCCGGGGCTGGAAACACCATATATTTT	CASSQAGAGNTIYF
TRBJ1-2	TRBV6-6	14	-	TRBD1	TGTGCCAGCAGTCCAAACAGGGGAAGCTATGGCTACACCTTC	CASSPNRGSYGYTF
TRBJ2-5	TRBV9	17	-	TRBD2	TGTGCCAGCAGCGTCGATGGCCGACTAGCGGTTGGGGAGACCCAGTACTTC	CASSVDGRLAVGETQYF
TRBJ2-5	TRBV5-1	14	-	-	TGCGCCAGCAGCCCGGACGGGGAAGAAGAGACCCAGTACTTC	CASSPDGEEETQYF
TRBJ1-4	TRBV9	14	once	TRBD1	TGTGCCAGCAGCGTAGAAGGGGGCGACGAAAAACTGTTTTTT	CASSVEGGDEKLFF
TRBJ2-7	TRBV2	13	once	TRBD1	TGTGCCAGCATTGGGGACAGGGACTACGAGCAGTACTTC	CASIGDRDYEQYF
TRBJ2-1	TRBV29-1	13	-	TRBD2	TGCAGCGTTGAGGGCGGGGGGGCCGATTATCAGTTCTTC	CSVEGGGADYQFF
TRBJ1-5	TRBV19	16	-	-	TGTGCCAGTAGTCACCTGGGGCAGAATAGCAATCAGCCCCAGCATTTT	CASSHLGQNSNQPQHF
TRBJ2-2	TRBV11-2	15	-	TRBD2	TGTGCCAGCACCGTTAGCGGGGGGCACACCGGGGAGCTGTTTTTT	CASTVSGGHTGELFF
TRBJ2-3	TRBV12-5	17	-	TRBD2	TGTGCTAGTGGTTTGCCAACCTTAGCGGGGCCGGGGGATACGCAGTATTTT	CASGLPTLAGPGDTQYF
TRBJ1-4	TRBV5-1	19	-	TRBD1	TGCGCCAGCAGCTTGTACGGGACAGGGGGCCTTATGGCTAATGAAAAACTGTTTTTT	CASSLYGTGGLMANEKLFF
TRBJ1-6	TRBV6-5	16	-	-	TGTGCCAGCAGTTACTCAGAGTTTATTGCTTCTTCACCCCTCCACTTT	CASSYSEFIASSPLHF
TRBJ2-7	TRBV6-6	12	-	-	TGTGCCAGCAGTCCCTGGAGTGGGGAGCAGTACTTC	CASSPWSGEQYF
TRBJ1-1	TRBV5-1	15	-	TRBD1	TGCGCCAGCAGCGGTGGACAGGGTTTCGGCACTGAAGCTTTCTTT	CASSGGQGFGTEAFF
TRBJ2-2	TRBV3-1/TRBV3-2	15	-	-	TGTGCCAGCAGCCAGCAGGGGTTGGACACCGGGGAGCTGTTTTTT	CASSQQGLDTGELFF
TRBJ1-2	TRBV30	13	-	TRBD1	TGTGCCTGGGTAAAATGGGACAGTTCAGGCTACACCTTC	CAWVKWDSSGYTF
TRBJ2-7	TRBV6-6	14	-	-	TGTGCCAGCAGTTACTCCGACAGAGCCTACGAGCAGTACTTC	CASSYSDRAYEQYF
TRBJ1-2	TRBV6-5	14	-	-	TGTGCCAGCAGTTCGAACAGGGATCGGAATGGCTACACCTTC	CASSSNRDRNGYTF
TRBJ2-2	TRBV10-1	14	-	TRBD2	TGCGCCAGCAGCACTAGCGGGGGCACCGGGGAGCTGTTTTTT	CASSTSGGTGELFF